Listed below are T cell receptor beta chains from one sample, sequenced in a study of breast tumors, draining lymph nodes, adjacent tissues. TCRdb recomputed calls from the multiplex PCR reads with MiXCR, one row per CDR3 protein. The sample has about 200,000 distinct CDR3 sequences; under 40% are singletons. The sample consisted of axillary lymph node tissue. The receptors here all came from a female donor with breast cancer. Some clones in this sample may be carry-over from other donors' samples. Each CDR3 is given with its conserved first and last residue. D genes are given only for firm matches. Clone size is stated in some rows and not others, as once, few, many or a class when expanded.

v_gene	abundance	j_gene	d_gene	CDR3aa	CDR3nt
TRBV12-3/TRBV12-4	many	TRBJ2-7	TRBD1	CASTRTGEPYEQYF	TGTGCCAGCACCCGGACAGGGGAACCCTACGAGCAGTACTTC
TRBV18	.	TRBJ2-2	TRBD2	CASSPPAGLAGASTGELFF	TGTGCCAGCTCACCACCGGCGGGACTAGCGGGAGCTTCCACCGGGGAGCTGTTTTTT
TRBV4-3	many	TRBJ2-7	TRBD1	CASSQEQGDYEQYF	TGCGCCAGCAGCCAAGAGCAGGGGGATTACGAGCAGTACTTC
TRBV24-1	once	TRBJ2-1	TRBD1	CATSETGTAMSLYNEQFF	TGTGCCACCAGTGAGACAGGGACCGCGATGTCCCTCTACAATGAGCAGTTCTTC
TRBV7-2	many	TRBJ1-5	.	CASSLPPTGTGSNQPQHF	TGTGCCAGCAGCTTGCCCCCTACAGGGACTGGGAGCAATCAGCCCCAGCATTTT
TRBV6-5	many	TRBJ2-7	TRBD2	CASSRRLAGGYYEQYF	TGTGCCAGCAGTCGCCGACTAGCGGGAGGATACTACGAGCAGTACTTC
TRBV20-1	many	TRBJ2-3	TRBD2	CSARDILTSEEPDTQYF	TGCAGTGCTAGAGATATTTTGACTAGCGAAGAACCAGATACGCAGTATTTT
TRBV6-5	many	TRBJ1-5	TRBD1	CASSQQGENQPQHF	TGTGCCAGCAGTCAACAGGGGGAAAATCAGCCCCAGCATTTT
TRBV15	.	TRBJ2-2	TRBD1	CATSSLGTGPGELFF	TGTGCCACCAGCAGCTTGGGGACAGGCCCCGGGGAGCTGTTTTTT
TRBV7-2	.	TRBJ2-3	.	CASSLVGRRAADTQYF	TGTGCCAGTAGCTTAGTGGGCAGGAGGGCCGCAGATACGCAGTATTTT
TRBV3-1	.	TRBJ2-7	TRBD1	CASSQGDRGREQYF	TGTGCCAGCAGCCAAGGGGACAGGGGCCGGGAGCAGTACTTC
TRBV7-9	.	TRBJ1-4	.	CASSSSGTGLEKLFF	TGTGCCAGCAGCTCTTCAGGCACCGGTTTGGAAAAACTGTTTTTT
TRBV20-1	.	TRBJ2-1	TRBD1	CSASSSGTGNGEQFF	TGCAGTGCTAGCTCCTCCGGGACAGGGAATGGTGAGCAGTTCTTC
TRBV20-1	many	TRBJ2-5	TRBD2	CSAPPSGGRETQYF	TGCAGTGCGCCGCCTAGCGGGGGAAGGGAGACCCAGTACTTC
TRBV12-3/TRBV12-4	many	TRBJ2-7	.	CASSLRPKTYEQYF	TGTGCCAGCAGTTTAAGGCCCAAGACCTACGAGCAGTACTTC
TRBV6-1	many	TRBJ2-7	.	CASSGGTLSYEQYF	TGTGCCAGCAGTGGCGGCACCCTCAGCTACGAGCAGTACTTC
TRBV24-1	.	TRBJ2-6	TRBD1	CATSDSQGARVRTLGATVLTF	TGTGCCACCAGTGATTCACAGGGGGCACGGGTTAGGACTCTGGGGGCCACCGTCCTGACTTTC
TRBV18	few	TRBJ2-1	TRBD2	CASSPLAGVGYNEQFF	TGTGCCAGCTCACCACTGGCGGGGGTTGGCTACAATGAGCAGTTCTTC
TRBV14	.	TRBJ1-2	TRBD1	CASSQAPQGEVDYGYTF	TGTGCCAGCAGCCAAGCCCCACAGGGGGAGGTTGACTATGGCTACACCTTC
TRBV19	.	TRBJ1-2	TRBD1	CASRTGVGAYGCTF	TGTGCCAGTAGGACAGGGGTCGGAGCCTATGGCTGCACCTTC
TRBV3-1	.	TRBJ2-1	TRBD2	CASSQREGEQFF	TGTGCCAGCAGCCAGCGGGAGGGGGAGCAGTTCTTC
TRBV19	many	TRBJ2-1	TRBD2	CASRRTSGIAEQFF	TGTGCCAGTAGACGGACTAGCGGAATCGCTGAGCAGTTCTTC
TRBV5-6	.	TRBJ1-2	.	CASSFGGNYGCTF	TGTGCCAGCAGCTTTGGTGGAAACTATGGCTGCACCTTC